These 16 T cell receptor beta chains were sequenced from one sample in a study of cytomegalovirus exposure and HLA in healthy donors. PCR used 60 Vbeta primers and 13 Jbeta primers. Produced via immunoSEQ multiplex PCR; TCRdb's table is partial and in-frame only. Of around 180,000 clones listed, more than 70% were seen once; the top ten hold less than 1.1%. Sequences were obtained from PBMCs. The receptor set was obtained from a woman in her thirties or forties in good health and CMV-seronegative.

This clone was picked up a small number of times. This chain connects TRBV11-2 to TRBJ2-7, with 10 bases fitting TRBD2. This CDR3 spans 16 amino acids. V dropped 0 bases and J dropped 1; count of bases not matched to a gene: 3. The germline gives CDR1 SGHAT, CDR2 FQNNGV. The chain's CDR3 is CASSLDLLAGSYEQYV. The CDR3 nucleotides read TGTGCCAGCAGCTTAGATTTACTAGCGGGATCCTACGAGCAGTACGTC.

The chain has TRBV5-1 and TRBJ2-2; tentatively, D is TRBD2 (6 bases). Germline loops: CDR1 SGHRS, CDR2 YFSETQ. The CDR3 contains 16 residues. V was cut by 1 base and J by 0 bases, with 10 bases left in between. Here the CDR3 DNA reads TGCGCCAGCAGCTTGTTCGGGGGATCGAACACCGGGGAGCTGTTTTTT. This sequence encodes CASSLFGGSNTGELFF.

V and J are TRBV4-1 and TRBJ1-4; possible D gene TRBD1, 5 bases. V lost 0 bases, J lost 4 bases, and 12 bases lay in between. The CDR3 contains 16 residues. The germline V gene encodes CDR1 MGHRA and CDR2 YSYEKL. The CDR3 loop is CASSQDLGGGNEKLFF. CDR3 bases: TGCGCCAGCAGCCAAGATTTGGGGGGAGGTAATGAAAAACTGTTTTTT.

The chain has TRBV6-5 and TRBJ1-4, with a possible D match to TRBD1 (6 bases). V dropped 6 bases and J dropped 5 bases, with 10 bases sitting between them. CDR1 MNHEY and CDR2 SVGAGI come from the germline V gene. The CDR3 runs to 13 residues. CDR3 residues: CASSVGQNEKLFF. CDR3 nucleotide sequence: TGTGCCAGCAGCGTCGGACAGAATGAAAAACTGTTTTTT.

The CDR3 DNA follows: TGTGCCATCAGTGAGTCGGCAGACAGGTCCGAAACTTTCTTT. It yields the protein CAISESADRSETFF. The chain uses TRBV10-3 and TRBJ1-1, with D possibly being TRBD1 (6 bases). The germline CDR1 and CDR2 sequences are ENHRY and SYGVKD. V lost 0 bases and J lost 12, with 17 bases in between. The CDR3 spans 14 residues.

This sequence joins TRBV19 and TRBJ2-5; D is perhaps TRBD2 (5 bases). With 1 base removed from V and 4 bases from J, the gap between germline ends came to 7 bases. The CDR3 has 13 amino acids. Germline assignment: CDR1 LNHDA and CDR2 SQIVND (reference sequence). DNA of the CDR3: TGTGCCAGTAGTATAGCAGGACTAGAGACCCAGTACTTC. Its protein is CASSIAGLETQYF.

V usage is TRBV29-1 and J usage is TRBJ1-1, with unresolved D. Trimming stripped 0 bases from V and 4 bases from J, with 18 bases between. The germline gives CDR1 SQVTM, CDR2 ANQGSEA. The CDR3 runs to 16 residues. The CDR3 DNA reads as TGCAGCGTTGAAGATCGCCGGGTGGTGATATCCACTGAAGCTTTCTTT. Protein: CSVEDRRVVISTEAFF. The full variable domain, in which reference TRBV29-1 and TRBJ1-1 provide the parts outside the CDR3, is SAVISQKPSRDICQRGTSLTIQCQVDSQVTMMFWYRQQPGQSLTLIATANQGSEATYESGFVIDKFPISRPNLTFSTLTVSNMSPEDSSIYLCSVEDRRVVISTEAFFGQGTRLTVV.

This chain uses TRBV18 with TRBJ1-4; possible D gene TRBD1, 6 bases. The CDR3 is 13 residues long. The V gene's germline CDR1 is KGHSH and CDR2 LQKENI. The V and J ends lost 8 bases and 1 base respectively, with 8 bases between them. The DNA of the CDR3 is TGTGCCAGCCAACAGGGAACTAATGAAAAACTGTTTTTT. Translated, it gives CASQQGTNEKLFF.

The chain links TRBV11-2 to TRBJ1-5; D gene uncertain. Germline CDR1 SGHAT, CDR2 FQNNGV. V lost 3 bases and J 5 bases, leaving 8 bases between the germline ends. The CDR3 extends over 13 amino acids. In DNA form, the CDR3 reads TGTGCCAGCAGCTTGCGGTTACATCAGCCCCAGCATTTT. Protein: CASSLRLHQPQHF. Filled out from reference TRBV11-2 and TRBJ1-5, the complete variable domain reads EAGVAQSPRYKIIEKRQSVAFWCNPISGHATLYWYQQILGQGPKLLIQFQNNGVVDDSQLPKDRFSAERLKGVDSTLKIQPAKLEDSAVYLCASSLRLHQPQHFGDGTRLSIL.

CDR3 DNA: TGCGCCAGCAGCCATACAGGGAAAAATCAGCCCCAGCATTTT. Translating gives CASSHTGKNQPQHF. The chain uses TRBV4-1 and TRBJ1-5; TRBD1 is a possible D gene (6 bases). The germline CDR1 and CDR2 sequences are MGHRA and YSYEKL. V lost 3 bases, J lost 4 bases, and 10 bases lay in between. The CDR3 is made up of 14 amino acids.

The rearrangement uses TRBV5-1 and TRBJ2-6; 7 nucleotides line up with TRBD1. Germline V lookup: CDR1 SGHRS, CDR2 YFSETQ. This CDR3 contains 14 residues. The V gene end was trimmed by 5 bases and the J gene end by 4 bases; junction bases not matched to a gene: 3. The CDR3 DNA sequence: TGCGCCAGCAGTACAGGGGACGGGGCCAACGTCCTGACTTTC. Residues: CASSTGDGANVLTF.

V and J are TRBV7-3 and TRBJ2-6, with 9 bases aligning to TRBD2. V lost 5 bases, J lost 2 bases, and 1 base stayed unmatched. CDR3 size: 15 residues. Germline V gives CDR1 SGHTA, CDR2 FQGTGA. CDR3 protein: CASSLAGTGANVLTF. The CDR3 nucleotides are TGTGCCAGCAGCCTAGCGGGGACTGGGGCCAACGTCCTGACTTTC.

The J gene is TRBJ2-3, the V gene TRBV11-2; 11 bases match TRBD2. The V gene end was trimmed by 3 bases and the J gene end by 1 base; junction bases not matched to a gene: 3. The CDR3 has 16 residues. In germline, CDR1 is SGHAT, CDR2 FQNNGV. For the CDR3, the DNA is TGTGCCAGCAGCTTTAGCGGGAGGGCGGGCACAGATACGCAGTATTTT. Protein sequence: CASSFSGRAGTDTQYF. Looking up the rest from reference TRBV11-2 and TRBJ2-3 gives the full variable domain: EAGVAQSPRYKIIEKRQSVAFWCNPISGHATLYWYQQILGQGPKLLIQFQNNGVVDDSQLPKDRFSAERLKGVDSTLKIQPAKLEDSAVYLCASSFSGRAGTDTQYFGPGTRLTVL.

The V call is TRBV7-2, the J call TRBJ2-1, with 11 positions matching TRBD2. Per germline, CDR1 SGHTA and CDR2 FQGNSA. V was pared by 3 bases and J by 2 bases, with 6 bases of the junction left unmatched. The CDR3 has 17 residues. The DNA of the CDR3 is TGTGCCAGCAGCTTGCTAGCGGGAGGTCTCCCCTACAATGAGCAGTTCTTC. It yields the protein CASSLLAGGLPYNEQFF. The entire variable domain, with the rest obtained from reference TRBV7-2 and TRBJ2-1, is as follows: GAGVSQSPSNKVTEKGKDVELRCDPISGHTALYWYRQSLGQGLEFLIYFQGNSAPDKSGLPSDRFSAERTGGSVSTLTIQRTQQEDSAVYLCASSLLAGGLPYNEQFFGPGTRLTVL.

In its sample, this clone was seen once. The J gene is TRBJ1-6, the V gene TRBV28, with D maybe TRBD1 (6 bases). Trimming shortened V by 5 bases and J by 10 bases, and 18 bases separated the two germline ends. Looked up from germline, CDR1 is MDHEN and CDR2 is SYDVKM. The CDR3 contains 15 residues. CDR3 coding DNA: TGTGCCAGCAGTCCTCCCCGGGACACTGCCTCACCCCTCCACTTT. Translation gives CASSPPRDTASPLHF.

V gene TRBV7-8 combines with J gene TRBJ2-3; a possible D gene is TRBD2 (5 bases). Germline V gives CDR1 SGHVS, CDR2 FQNEAQ. The CDR3 covers 15 residues. The V gene lost 6 bases and the J gene lost 0 bases, with 13 bases spanning the gap. The CDR3 is CASSIPRTSTDTQYF. The CDR3 DNA is TGTGCCAGCAGTATTCCTAGGACTAGCACAGATACGCAGTATTTT. Together with reference TRBV7-8 and TRBJ2-3, the CDR3 gives the full variable domain: GAGVSQSPRYKVAKRGQDVALRCDPISGHVSLFWYQQALGQGPEFLTYFQNEAQLDKSGLPSDRFFAERPEGSVSTLKIQRTQQEDSAVYLCASSIPRTSTDTQYFGPGTRLTVL.